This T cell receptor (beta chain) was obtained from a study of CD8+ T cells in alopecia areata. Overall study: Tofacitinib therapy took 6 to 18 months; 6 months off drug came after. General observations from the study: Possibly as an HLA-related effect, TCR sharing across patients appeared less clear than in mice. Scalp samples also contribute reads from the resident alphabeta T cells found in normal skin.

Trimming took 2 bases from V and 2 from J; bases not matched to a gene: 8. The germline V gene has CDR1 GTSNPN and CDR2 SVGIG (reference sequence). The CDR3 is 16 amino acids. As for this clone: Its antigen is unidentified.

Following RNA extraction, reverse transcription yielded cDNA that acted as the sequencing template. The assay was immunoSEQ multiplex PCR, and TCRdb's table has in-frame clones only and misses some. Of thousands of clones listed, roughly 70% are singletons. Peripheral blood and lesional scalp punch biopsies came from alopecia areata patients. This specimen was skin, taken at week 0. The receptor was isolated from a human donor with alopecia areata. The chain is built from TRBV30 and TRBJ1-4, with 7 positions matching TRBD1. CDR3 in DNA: TGTGCCTGGAGTCTCCGAGCGACAGGGACTAATGAAAAACTGTTTTTT. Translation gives CAWSLRATGTNEKLFF. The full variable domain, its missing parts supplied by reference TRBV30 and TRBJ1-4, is SQTIHQWPATLVQPVGSPLSLECTVEGTSNPNLYWYRQAAGRGLQLLFYSVGIGQISSEVPQNLSASRPQDRQFILSSKKLLLSDSGFYLCAWSLRATGTNEKLFFGSGTQLSVL.